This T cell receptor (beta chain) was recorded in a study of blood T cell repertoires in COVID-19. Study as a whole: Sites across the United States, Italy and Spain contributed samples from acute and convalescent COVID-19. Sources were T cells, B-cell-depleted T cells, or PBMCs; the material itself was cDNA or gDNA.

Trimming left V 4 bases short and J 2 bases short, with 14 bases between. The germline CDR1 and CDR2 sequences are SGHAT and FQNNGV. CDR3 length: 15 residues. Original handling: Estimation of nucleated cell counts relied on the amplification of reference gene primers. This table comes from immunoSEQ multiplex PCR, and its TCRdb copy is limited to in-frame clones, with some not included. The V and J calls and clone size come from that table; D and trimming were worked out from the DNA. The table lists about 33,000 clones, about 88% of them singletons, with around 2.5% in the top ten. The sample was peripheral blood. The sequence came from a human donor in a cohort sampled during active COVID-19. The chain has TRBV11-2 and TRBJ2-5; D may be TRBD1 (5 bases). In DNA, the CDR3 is TGTGCCAGCAGCTCGTTTATCGACAGACAAGAGACCCAGTACTTC. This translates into CASSSFIDRQETQYF. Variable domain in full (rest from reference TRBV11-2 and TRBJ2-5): EAGVAQSPRYKIIEKRQSVAFWCNPISGHATLYWYQQILGQGPKLLIQFQNNGVVDDSQLPKDRFSAERLKGVDSTLKIQPAKLEDSAVYLCASSSFIDRQETQYFGPGTRLLVL.